This T cell receptor (beta chain) was recovered during a study of human T cells and chemical hapten exposure. Study information: Small volume differences among pooled libraries mainly caused per-sample TCR yield variation.

To note about this clonotype: Its antigen is not known. One base away lies a much larger clone, so this may be a sequencing read error. Since the CDR3 does not end with the conserved phenylalanine or tryptophan, this likely comes from a read error.

MiXCR, run by TCRdb on the RACE reads, gives a single entry per CDR3 protein. The sample lists under 70,000 distinct CDR3 sequences, 11% occurring once. In germline, CDR1 is SGHTA, CDR2 FQGNSA. The CDR3 consists of 14 residues. Trimming removed 9 bases at V and 4 bases at J, with 18 bases between. Whole-study findings and limits: Clustering by CDR3 similarity yielded significantly more large clusters from expanded TCRs than controls.

Time point here: pre-sensitization, week 0. Noted treatment: therapeutic diphenylcyclopropenone sensitization with weekly scalp DPC. This specimen consisted of whole blood, obtained in connection with sensitization to the hapten diphenylcyclopropenone (DPC). This TCR came from a woman between 35 and 50 years old with alopecia areata. Some clones in this sample may be carry-over from other donors' samples. The gene calls are TRBV7-2 and TRBJ1-1; weak D call: TRBD1 (6 bases). CDR3 DNA sequence: TGTGCCAGTATTAGGGGGGGCAGCGTCACTGAAGCTTTCTCT. Its translation: CASIRGGSVTEAFS.